This T cell receptor (beta chain) was obtained from a study of blood T cell repertoires in COVID-19. As for the study in general: Researchers got acute and convalescent COVID-19 samples from the United States, Italy and Spain.

There are 17 residues in the CDR3. Germline V gives CDR1 SGHVS, CDR2 FNYEAQ. V lost 4 bases and J lost 4; bases outside the gene matches: 9. In the authors' workflow: The authors estimated nucleated cell counts from reference gene primer amplification. Sequencing used immunoSEQ multiplex PCR; TCRdb keeps in-frame clones, though not all of them. The DNA gave D and trimming, while V, J and clone size come from that table. The table lists 130,000 or so clones, 88% of them singletons. The V and J genes are TRBV7-6 and TRBJ2-1; 11 bases map to TRBD2. Sequenced material: peripheral blood. This TCR came from a man aged 55-75 years with active or convalescent COVID-19. The CDR3 region is CASSSSFGTSGYNEQFF. CDR3 DNA: TGTGCCAGCAGCTCCTCATTCGGGACTAGCGGTTACAATGAGCAGTTCTTC.